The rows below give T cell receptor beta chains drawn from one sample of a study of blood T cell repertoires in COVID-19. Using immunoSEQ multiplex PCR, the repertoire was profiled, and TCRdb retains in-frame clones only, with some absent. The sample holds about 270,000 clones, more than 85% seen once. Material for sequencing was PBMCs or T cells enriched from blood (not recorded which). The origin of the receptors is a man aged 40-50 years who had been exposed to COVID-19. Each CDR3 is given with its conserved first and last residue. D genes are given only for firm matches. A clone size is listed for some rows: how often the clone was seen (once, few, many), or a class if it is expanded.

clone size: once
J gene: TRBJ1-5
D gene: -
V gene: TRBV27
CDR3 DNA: TGTGCCAGCAGTTCGCAGTATAGCAATCAGCCCCAGCATTTT
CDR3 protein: CASSSQYSNQPQHF

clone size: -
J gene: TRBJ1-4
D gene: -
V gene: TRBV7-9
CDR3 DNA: TGTGCCAGCAGCCTTGTGAGATCCGCAACTAATGAAAAACTGTTTTTT
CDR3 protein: CASSLVRSATNEKLFF

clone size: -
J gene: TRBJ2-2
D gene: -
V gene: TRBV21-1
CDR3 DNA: TGTGCCAGCAGCAAAGCGGATAGGCGGGAGTGGGAGACCGGGGAGCTGTTTTTT
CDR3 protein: CASSKADRREWETGELFF

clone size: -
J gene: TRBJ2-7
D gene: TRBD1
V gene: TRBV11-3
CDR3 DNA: TGTGCCAGCAGCTTGGGACAGGCCTTCCCCGGGCGGGAGCAGTACTTC
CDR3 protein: CASSLGQAFPGREQYF

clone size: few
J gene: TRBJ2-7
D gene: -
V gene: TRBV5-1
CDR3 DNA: TGCGCCAGCAGCTTGGGCGGCAGGGACGAGCAGTACTTC
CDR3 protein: CASSLGGRDEQYF

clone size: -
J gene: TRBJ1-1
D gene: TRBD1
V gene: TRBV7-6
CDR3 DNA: TGTGCCAGCAGCCCGGACAGGGTATGGACTGAAGCTTTCTTT
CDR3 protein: CASSPDRVWTEAFF

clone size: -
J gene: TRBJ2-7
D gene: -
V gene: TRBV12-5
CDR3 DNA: TGTGCTAGTGGTTTGCTCCAGGGAACCTACGAGCAGTACTTC
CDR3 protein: CASGLLQGTYEQYF

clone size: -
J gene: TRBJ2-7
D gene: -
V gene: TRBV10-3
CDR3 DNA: TGTGCCATCAGTGAGGAGCTGGTACTAGCAGACTTTTCCTACGAGCAGTACTTC
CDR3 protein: CAISEELVLADFSYEQYF

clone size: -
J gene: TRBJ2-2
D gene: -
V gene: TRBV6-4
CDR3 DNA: TGTGCCAGCAGTGACTCATGGAGGGCCGGGGAGCTGTTTTTT
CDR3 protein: CASSDSWRAGELFF

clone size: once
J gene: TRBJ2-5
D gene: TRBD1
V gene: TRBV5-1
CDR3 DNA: TGCGCCAGCAGCCCGGGACAGGGGGGAACGTTGGAGACCCAGTACTTC
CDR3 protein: CASSPGQGGTLETQYF

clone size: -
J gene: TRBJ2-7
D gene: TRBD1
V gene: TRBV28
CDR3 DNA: TGTGCCAGCAGGCCGGGACAGGGATACGAGCAGTACTTC
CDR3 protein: CASRPGQGYEQYF

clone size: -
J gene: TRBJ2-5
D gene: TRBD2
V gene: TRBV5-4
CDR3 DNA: TGTGCCAGCAGCTCTAGCGGGAGGGCGTCGGAGACCCAGTACTTC
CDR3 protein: CASSSSGRASETQYF

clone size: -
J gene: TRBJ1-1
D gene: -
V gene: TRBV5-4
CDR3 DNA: TGTGCCAGCAGCTTTGGAGGAGGCACTGAAGCTTTCTTT
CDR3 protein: CASSFGGGTEAFF

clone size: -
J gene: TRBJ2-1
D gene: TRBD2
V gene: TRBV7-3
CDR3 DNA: TGTGCCAGCAGCTTACAACTAGCGGGAGGGCCTCATGAGCAGTTCTTC
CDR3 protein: CASSLQLAGGPHEQFF

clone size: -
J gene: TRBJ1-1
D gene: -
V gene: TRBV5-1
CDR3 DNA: TGCGCCAGCAGCTTGGGGCACTATGAAGCTTTCTTT
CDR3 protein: CASSLGHYEAFF